This T cell receptor beta chain appears in the sequencing data of a study of blood T cell repertoires in COVID-19. Study in general: Both acute and convalescent COVID-19 samples were obtained from the United States, Italy and Spain.

Original processing methods: From reference gene primer amplification, estimates of nucleated cell counts were derived. The assay was immunoSEQ multiplex PCR, and TCRdb's table has in-frame clones only and misses some. That table supplies the V and J calls and clone size; D and trimming were determined from the DNA. The sample consists of fewer than 250,000 clones, almost 85% of them appearing once. The sequencing input was peripheral blood. This TCR was recovered from a woman aged 80 or older with acute or convalescent COVID-19.

CDR3 loop: CASSLTGSWTQYF. The CDR3 region has the DNA TGTGCCAGCAGTTTGACAGGGTCTTGGACCCAGTACTTC. The chain joins TRBV27 to TRBJ2-5, with TRBD1 identical over 7 bases. Germline V gene lookup returns CDR1 MNHEY and CDR2 SMNVEV (reference sequence). V trimming: 3 bases; J trimming: 7 bases; junction bases outside the gene matches: 5. This CDR3 spans 13 amino acids.